Shown below are 21 T cell receptor beta chains from a single sample sequenced in a study of shared clonotypes between healthy human individuals (TCRdb year 2020). Library method: the immunoSEQ multiplex PCR assay. Sourced from immuneACCESS, this table was stored by TCRdb with only in-frame sequences that have V and J called. A share of the clones is absent; for the studies checked, an unresolved V gene accounts for under half, and the remainder has no known explanation. This sample is represented by under 2.5 million clones; around 90% of them were singletons. The ten most abundant clones make up approximately 0.4% of the sample. Sequencing used naive CD4+ T cells from PBMCs. The sample's cell subset or site label, in plain terms: CD45RA+ positively selected. The receptor source for this set is a man between 18 and 29 years old in good health. Some clones in this sample may be carry-over from other donors' samples.

The rearrangement joins TRBV14 to TRBJ2-7; TRBD1 matches at 9 bases. The CDR3 runs to 15 residues. V lost 3 bases and J lost 6; bases outside the gene matches: 9. Germline CDR1 and CDR2: SGHDN and FVKESK. CDR3 sequence reads: CASSHGQGTRGEQYF. In DNA form, the CDR3 reads TGTGCCAGCAGCCACGGACAGGGGACGAGGGGCGAGCAGTACTTC.

This rearrangement joins TRBV21-1 to TRBJ1-2; the table assigns TRBD1, which was not confirmed against the DNA. TRBV21-1 counts as a pseudogene. The CDR3 is 18 residues long. The CDR3 sequence is CASSKSFAGANEDYGYTF. For the CDR3, the DNA is TGTGCCAGCAGCAAAAGTTTCGCAGGGGCCAATGAAGACTATGGCTACACCTTC.

This clone was counted a single time. This sequence joins TRBV6-5 and TRBJ2-5; TRBD2 matches at 15 bases. Per germline, CDR1 MNHEY and CDR2 SVGAGI. This CDR3 region has 15 residues. With V trimmed by 4 bases and J by 4 bases, 1 base remained unmatched. The CDR3, as DNA: TGTGCCAGCAGTTTGGGACTAGCGGGAGGAGAGACCCAGTACTTC. Its protein product is CASSLGLAGGETQYF.

The J gene is TRBJ2-2, the V gene TRBV6-5, with TRBD1 matching 7 bases. The CDR3 loop spans 16 amino acids. V lost 4 bases, J lost 1 base, and 6 bases stayed unmatched. Germline V gene sequence: CDR1 MNHEY, CDR2 SVGAGI. Here the CDR3 reads CASSSDRLGNTGELFF. As DNA, the CDR3 is TGTGCCAGCAGTTCGGACAGGTTAGGGAACACCGGGGAGCTGTTTTTT.

The chain combines TRBV28 with TRBJ1-6, with D perhaps matching TRBD1 (5 bases). Trimming removed 5 bases at V and 9 bases at J, with 20 bases between. Germline V gene sequence: CDR1 MDHEN, CDR2 SYDVKM. This CDR3 spans 16 amino acids. The CDR3 loop reads CASSLIMAPGGSPLHF. The CDR3 DNA reads TGTGCCAGCAGTCTCATAATGGCCCCGGGGGGTTCACCCCTCCACTTT. The whole variable domain, filled in from reference TRBV28 and TRBJ1-6, reads DVKVTQSSRYLVKRTGEKVFLECVQDMDHENMFWYRQDPGLGLRLIYFSYDVKMKEKGDIPEGYSVSREKKERFSLILESASTNQTSMYLCASSLIMAPGGSPLHFGNGTRLTVT.

The V and J genes are TRBV7-5 and TRBJ1-5. TRBV7-5 represents a pseudogene. The CDR3 length is 14 residues. The CDR3 loop reads CASSLDTHYQPQHF. CDR3 in DNA: TGTGCCAGCAGCTTAGACACGCACTATCAGCCCCAGCATTTT.

The V gene is TRBV6-1, the J gene TRBJ1-2, with D unresolved. Germline V gene lookup returns CDR1 MNHNS and CDR2 SASEGT. The CDR3 length is 15 residues. V lost 2 bases, J lost 0 bases, and 10 bases lay in between. This CDR3 reads CASSERGPANYGYTF. CDR3 DNA sequence: TGTGCCAGCAGTGAACGTGGGCCCGCTAACTATGGCTACACCTTC.

The chain links TRBV28 to TRBJ2-5; 7 nucleotides align to TRBD1. The CDR3 has 15 amino acids. Germline V gene data show CDR1 as MDHEN and CDR2 as SYDVKM. V lost 2 bases, J lost 1 base, and 4 bases stayed unmatched. Here the CDR3 DNA reads TGTGCCAGCAGTTTAAGGGGACAGAGCCAAGAGACCCAGTACTTC. Amino acid sequence: CASSLRGQSQETQYF.

The rearrangement uses TRBV7-9 and TRBJ2-1; 7 bases align to TRBD1. The V segment lost 5 bases and the J segment 7 bases; nucleotides outside the gene matches: 5. The length of the CDR3 is 13 residues. Germline CDR1 is SEHNR and CDR2 is FQNEAQ (reference sequence). DNA for the CDR3: TGTGCCAGCAGCCCTATCAGGGGGAATGAGCAGTTCTTC. Translation gives CASSPIRGNEQFF.

The chain carries TRBV11-2 and TRBJ2-7; unclear D gene. CDR1 and CDR2 from the germline V gene are SGHAT and FQNNGV. V was cut by 7 bases and J by 2 bases, with 15 bases left in between. CDR3 length: 14 amino acids. CDR3: CASTPFADTYEQYF. In DNA, the CDR3 is TGTGCCAGCACCCCCTTTGCGGATACCTACGAGCAGTACTTC.

V usage is TRBV19 and J usage is TRBJ2-7; D may match TRBD1 or TRBD2 (6 bases each). Trimming took off 7 bases at V and 3 bases at J, with 19 bases between the two ends. The germline V gene encodes CDR1 LNHDA and CDR2 SQIVND (reference sequence). The CDR3 runs 15 residues. Written as DNA, the CDR3 is TGTGCCAGTAAACGTCAGAGGAGGGGGAGCTACGAGCAGTACTTC. Residues: CASKRQRRGSYEQYF.

This chain links TRBV28 with TRBJ1-5, with D tentatively TRBD1 (6 bases). From germline, CDR1 is MDHEN and CDR2 SYDVKM. V lost 5 bases and J lost 4, with 15 bases in between. There are 15 residues in the CDR3. The DNA of the CDR3 is TGTGCCAGCAGTAGAGGGACACTAAATAATCAGCCCCAGCATTTT. Translated, it gives CASSRGTLNNQPQHF.

The chain employs TRBV7-2 and TRBJ2-2; D is undetermined. Deletions cut 5 bases from V and 8 bases from J, with 18 bases between. Germline V gene data show CDR1 as SGHTA and CDR2 as FQGNSA. The CDR3 is made up of 15 amino acids. The CDR3 is CASSRASPGQGELFF. CDR3 bases: TGTGCCAGCAGCCGAGCTTCCCCCGGCCAAGGGGAGCTGTTTTTT.

The chain's CDR3 is CASSLAGSGVYGYTF. CDR3 DNA sequence: TGTGCCAGCAGCTTGGCAGGGTCGGGGGTATACGGCTACACCTTC. The chain recombines TRBV5-4 with TRBJ1-2; D possibly corresponds to TRBD1 (5 bases). Germline CDR1 is SGHNT and CDR2 is YYREEE (reference sequence). With 0 bases removed from V and 8 bases from J, the gap between germline ends came to 17 bases. The length of the CDR3 is 15 residues.

In DNA, the CDR3 is TGTGCCAGCAGGAGAACGGGGATTAACAATGAGCAGTTCTTC. This encodes CASRRTGINNEQFF. The chain recombines TRBV5-8 with TRBJ2-1; TRBD2 might be the D (5 bases). CDR1 and CDR2 from the germline V gene are SGHTS and YDEGEE. The CDR3 is made up of 14 amino acids. The V and J ends lost 5 bases and 5 bases respectively, with 14 bases between them.

Points on this clone: The sample holds other DNA sequences that translate to the same CDR3. The J gene is TRBJ1-4, the V gene TRBV2, with 8 bases matching TRBD1. The V and J ends lost 4 bases and 5 bases, in that order; junction bases with no gene match: 3. CDR1 is SNHLY and CDR2 is FYNNEI in the germline V gene. The CDR3 extends over 14 amino acids. The chain's CDR3 is CASSGGQGNEKLFF. The CDR3 DNA is TGTGCCAGCAGTGGCGGACAGGGCAATGAAAAACTGTTTTTT.

Comments on this clone: The same CDR3 can be traced to other DNA sequences in this sample. The V and J genes are TRBV28 and TRBJ1-2; D remains unclear. Trimming removed 3 bases from V and 4 bases from J, with 6 bases in between. The germline gives CDR1 MDHEN, CDR2 SYDVKM. The CDR3 contains 12 residues. The DNA for the CDR3 is TGTGCCAGCAGTTTGAGGGCCTATGGCTACACCTTC. Residues: CASSLRAYGYTF.

This chain joins TRBV27 and TRBJ2-3; 10 nucleotides agree with TRBD2. This CDR3 contains 14 residues. V trimming: 7 bases; J trimming: 7 bases; junction bases outside the gene matches: 8. The germline gives CDR1 MNHEY, CDR2 SMNVEV (reference sequence). CDR3 region: CASTSSGRGNTQYF. CDR3 nucleotides: TGTGCCAGCACCTCGAGCGGGAGGGGGAATACGCAGTATTTT.

The J gene is TRBJ1-2, the V gene TRBV9, with 10 bases fitting TRBD1. Germline-derived CDR1 and CDR2 are SGDLS and YYNGEE. V lost 3 bases, J lost 4 bases, and 6 bases stayed unmatched. The CDR3 spans 15 residues. CDR3 bases: TGTGCCAGCAGCGCCCCCGGGACAGGGGCCTATGGCTACACCTTC. It specifies CASSAPGTGAYGYTF.

The chain combines TRBV4-1 with TRBJ1-6; possibly TRBD1 for D (5 bases). V shed 8 bases and J shed 7 bases, with 12 bases lying between them. Germline CDR1 reads MGHRA; CDR2 reads YSYEKL. This CDR3 has 13 amino acids. The CDR3 nucleotides are TGCGCCAGCTCCGTCGGGGGGAATTCACCCCTCCACTTT. Amino acids: CASSVGGNSPLHF.

The chain is built from TRBV11-2 and TRBJ1-1; D gene unclear. Germline lookup yields CDR1 SGHAT and CDR2 FQNNGV. V was shortened by 4 bases and J by 4 bases, with 13 bases between the two germline ends. CDR3 length equals 14 residues. CDR3 residues: CASSWFPFGTEAFF. CDR3 sequence (DNA): TGTGCCAGCAGCTGGTTCCCCTTTGGCACTGAAGCTTTCTTT.